This paragraph reports one T cell receptor (beta chain). Its matching antigen is unknown. This specimen comes from a study of graft-versus-host responses after intestinal transplantation. The overall study: For around 3 years after anti-thymocyte globulin induction, all recipients took tacrolimus and steroids. General study points: Where graft-donor T cell macrochimerism was present, patients had high graft-versus-host to host-versus-graft clonal ratios in allografts. Peak circulating GvH clone levels were associated with early post-transplant HvG declines. Investigators detected GvH clones in recipient marrow, with some emerging earlier in ileum or blood.

Profiled with immunoSEQ multiplex PCR; TCRdb holds only in-frame clones, not every one. The repertoire has approximately 78,000 clones, about nine tenths of them found once; the top ten carry 7.5% to 8.5%. CDR3 length: 17 residues. Trimming left V 0 bases short and J 0 bases short, with 16 bases between. CDR1 is GTSNPN, CDR2 SVGIG, per germline (reference sequence). V and J are TRBV30 and TRBJ2-3; D is possibly TRBD2 (5 bases). Sequences were derived from unstimulated CD8+ T cells sorted from spleen or lymph node cells, sampled before transplant. The TCR comes from a human donor who was the organ donor for an intestinal transplant. CDR3 sequence: CAWSVRAWEPSTDTQYF. CDR3 nucleotides: TGTGCCTGGAGTGTACGGGCGTGGGAGCCGAGCACAGATACGCAGTATTTT. Complete variable domain (other parts from reference TRBV30 and TRBJ2-3): SQTIHQWPATLVQPVGSPLSLECTVEGTSNPNLYWYRQAAGRGLQLLFYSVGIGQISSEVPQNLSASRPQDRQFILSSKKLLLSDSGFYLCAWSVRAWEPSTDTQYFGPGTRLTVL.